Below, 19 T cell receptor beta chains from the same sample are listed, as sequenced in a study of T cells in Graves' hyperthyroidism and ophthalmopathy. Amplified TCR beta CDR3 regions derived from RNA transcripts. First-round RT-PCR targeting the TCR CDR3 was performed with the HTBI primer set. TCRdb processed the multiplex PCR reads anew with MiXCR; each CDR3 protein has one entry. This sample has approximately 870,000 distinct CDR3 sequences, with 38% found just once. Sequenced sample: blood. These receptors came from a man aged 18 to 30 with Graves' hyperthyroidism.

Concerning this clonotype itself: At one end, the junction sequence differs from germline, possibly due to a read error. This chain connects TRBV14 to TRBJ2-5; 10 bases line up with TRBD2. This CDR3 region has 14 residues. CDR1 SGHDN and CDR2 FVKESK come from the germline V gene. CDR3 sequence reads: CASGQQTSGETQYF. In DNA, the CDR3 is TGTGCCAGCGGCCAGCAGACTAGCGGGGAGACCCAGTACTTC.

This clonotype occurred many times. As the CDR3 is not closed by the conserved phenylalanine or tryptophan, this likely results from a read error. The limits of the CDR3 on the DNA are not certain, so only TCRdb's listed CDR3 is given. This chain uses TRBV12-3 or TRBV12-4 with TRBJ2-6; the D segment call TRBD2 is taken from the table without a DNA check. Inclusive of both ends, the CDR3 amounts to 12 amino acids. CDR3 loop: CASSSEPALRRG.

Concerning this clonotype: Its ends do not fully match the called genes, so a read error is possible. J is TRBJ1-5 and V is TRBV15; no definite D call. The CDR3 extends over 14 amino acids. Germline loops: CDR1 LNHNV, CDR2 YYDKDF (reference sequence). CDR3 DNA sequence: TGTGCCAGCAGCCAAGAAGTCCAGTTTTGTCCCCAGCATTTT. This gives the protein CASSQEVQFCPQHF.

A word on this clonotype: A read error may be the cause here, since a much bigger clone is one base away. This likely comes from a read error, as the CDR3 has no conserved phenylalanine or tryptophan at its end. The DNA is left out, because the CDR3 cannot be placed on it with certainty; the CDR3 is given as TCRdb lists it. The chain recombines TRBV7-9 with TRBJ1-2; the table's D call, TRBD1, was not checked against the DNA. Germline CDR1 SEHNR, CDR2 FQNEAQ (reference sequence). The CDR3 comprises 11 residues, both ends counted. Here the CDR3 reads CASSLGAGSTS.

This clonotype was recorded a few times. CDR3 sequence: CASSYESAGYQPQHF. The CDR3, as DNA: TGTGCCAGCAGTTACGAATCGGCAGGGTACCAGCCCCAGCATTTT. The chain carries TRBV6-2 or TRBV6-3 and TRBJ1-5, with a weak D call TRBD1 (5 bases). CDR1 and CDR2 (germline): MNHEY, SVGEGT. The CDR3 spans 15 residues. Trimming shortened V by 2 bases and J by 7 bases, and 15 bases separated the two germline ends.

This clonotype turned up a few times. A read error may explain this, as a much larger clone is one base away. The chain combines TRBV6-5 with TRBJ1-1, with D uncertain. CDR3 length equals 14 residues. CDR1 and CDR2 (germline): MNHEY, SVGAGI. V lost 3 bases to trimming and J lost 0 bases, with 8 bases between them. CDR3 sequence reads: CASSYWRVNTEAFF. CDR3 nucleotides: TGTGCCAGCAGTTATTGGAGGGTGAACACTGAAGCTTTCTTT.

The rearrangement joins TRBV20-1 to TRBJ1-2, with TRBD1 identical over 8 bases. The junction had 8 bases not matched to a gene; V was cut back by 5 bases and J by 3 bases. The CDR3 consists of 14 residues. Per the germline V gene, CDR1 is DFQATT and CDR2 is SNEGSKA (reference sequence). CDR3 nucleotides: TGCAGTGCTTATAGACAGGGGAAGGACTATGGCTACACCTTC. This sequence encodes CSAYRQGKDYGYTF.

In this sample, this clonotype turned up a few times. This chain joins TRBV5-1 and TRBJ2-7; 8 bases match TRBD1. The V gene's germline CDR1 is SGHRS and CDR2 YFSETQ. The CDR3 length is 14 residues. V trimming: 4 bases; J trimming: 2 bases; junction bases outside the gene matches: 5. The CDR3 nucleotides are TGCGCCAGCAGCCCCAGGGGGCTACCCTACGAGCAGTACTTC. Its protein product is CASSPRGLPYEQYF.

V is TRBV10-2 and J is TRBJ1-6; D unresolved. The CDR3 totals 14 residues. Germline assignment: CDR1 WSHSY and CDR2 SAAADI. Trimming pared 2 bases from V and 10 bases from J, leaving 12 bases between. CDR3 residues: CASSEDGVWSPLHF. The CDR3 region has the DNA TGCGCCAGCAGTGAGGATGGAGTGTGGTCACCCCTCCACTTT.

In this sample, this clonotype turned up once. One end of the junction does not line up with germline, which may come from a read error. This rearrangement joins TRBV2 to TRBJ1-2, with D unresolved. The CDR3 extends over 14 amino acids. Germline CDR1 reads SNHLY; CDR2 reads FYNNEI. Written as DNA, the CDR3 is TGTGCCAGCAGTGTCGAGGGATTAAACTATGGCCACACCTTC. Translating it yields CASSVEGLNYGHTF.

About this clonotype itself: A single base separates this from a much larger clone, so it may be a read error. This chain joins TRBV29-1 and TRBJ2-7, with D perhaps TRBD1 (7 bases). The CDR3 runs to 12 residues. The germline CDR1 and CDR2 sequences are SQVTM and ANQGSEA. The chain's CDR3 is CSVDQGGYGQYF. The CDR3 DNA reads as TGCAGCGTTGACCAGGGGGGATACGGGCAGTACTTC.

The chain couples TRBV9 to TRBJ1-5; D not resolved. V was trimmed by 4 bases and J by 11 bases, leaving 10 bases between them. Germline lookup yields CDR1 SGDLS and CDR2 YYNGEE. The CDR3 runs 11 residues. CDR3 DNA: TGTGCCAGCAGCTCAGCCGGGTCCCAGCATTTT. Encoded protein: CASSSAGSQHF. Together with reference TRBV9 and TRBJ1-5, the CDR3 gives the full variable domain: DSGVTQTPKHLITATGQRVTLRCSPRSGDLSVYWYQQSLDQGLQFLIQYYNGEERAKGNILERFSAQQFPDLHSELNLSSLELGDSALYFCASSSAGSQHFGDGTRLSIL.

The chain joins TRBV12-3 or TRBV12-4 to TRBJ1-6, with 8 bases that match TRBD1. The CDR3 runs to 13 residues. V shed 4 bases and J 10 bases; nucleotides not matched to a gene: 3. The CDR3: CASSSRGLSPLHF. The CDR3 bases are TGTGCCAGCAGTTCCAGGGGGCTGTCACCCCTCCACTTT.

This clonotype was seen only a few times. The chain combines TRBV29-1 with TRBJ2-7; TRBD2 might be the D (5 bases). CDR1 SQVTM and CDR2 ANQGSEA come from the germline V gene. This CDR3 is built from 15 residues. V lost 6 bases and J lost 0, with 18 bases in between. Here the CDR3 reads CSVEIPEASSYEQYF. The CDR3 bases are TGCAGCGTAGAAATCCCGGAGGCCAGCTCCTACGAGCAGTACTTC.

This clonotype has a count of ten or more. The rearrangement joins TRBV20-1 to TRBJ1-1; 7 bases fit TRBD1. CDR1 is DFQATT and CDR2 is SNEGSKA in the germline V gene (reference sequence). With V trimmed by 3 bases and J by 5 bases, 6 bases remained unmatched. The CDR3 sequence is 13 residues long. The CDR3: CSARRQGGTEAFF. The CDR3, as DNA: TGCAGTGCTAGGAGACAGGGAGGTACTGAAGCTTTCTTT.

The CDR3 loop reads CASSPGGYEKLFF. The CDR3 DNA reads TGTGCCAGCAGCCCGGGGGGGTATGAAAAACTGTTTTTT. The rearrangement joins TRBV7-9 to TRBJ1-4, with D maybe TRBD1 (5 bases). CDR3 length: 13 amino acids. The V end was cut by 5 bases, the J end by 6 bases, with 10 bases between. Germline CDR1 SEHNR, CDR2 FQNEAQ (reference sequence).

Many counts were recorded for this clonotype. V gene TRBV9 combines with J gene TRBJ2-7, with D unresolved. This CDR3 region has 14 residues. The V end lost 4 bases, the J end lost 0 bases, and 11 bases lay between the germline ends. Germline CDR1 is SGDLS and CDR2 is YYNGEE. CDR3 region: CASSPYGDSYEQYF. CDR3 nucleotide sequence: TGTGCCAGCAGCCCCTACGGAGACTCCTACGAGCAGTACTTC.

The chain employs TRBV7-4 and TRBJ2-7; 14 bases agree with TRBD2. This CDR3 has 15 residues. The germline CDR1 and CDR2 sequences are SGHVT and SQSDAQ. V was clipped by 6 bases and J by 2 bases; unmatched bases: 3. The CDR3 region is CASRGLAGETYEQYF. The CDR3 coding sequence is TGTGCCAGCAGGGGACTAGCGGGAGAGACCTACGAGCAGTACTTC.

The chain uses TRBV10-3 and TRBJ2-7, with a weak D call TRBD2 (6 bases). The CDR3 spans 13 residues. Per the germline V gene, CDR1 is ENHRY and CDR2 is SYGVKD. V was pared by 8 bases and J by 2 bases, with 13 bases between. Written as DNA, the CDR3 is TGTGCCATCGCGGGGACGGCAACCTACGAGCAGTACTTC. Its translation is CAIAGTATYEQYF.